Listed below are T cell receptor beta chains from one sample, sequenced in a study of regulatory and conventional T cells in RAG deficiency. The assay was immunoSEQ multiplex PCR, and TCRdb's table has in-frame clones only and misses some. Of roughly 29,000 clones listed, more than 90% are singletons. The same sample was also studied in work on regulatory T cells.

Input material: CD25- CD4+ T cells sorted from blood. These receptor sequences come from a human donor in good health. CDR3s include the opening cysteine and the closing phenylalanine or tryptophan.

j_gene | v_gene | len | CDR3aa
TRBJ1-4 | TRBV5-1 | 15 | CASSLAGQTNEKLFF
TRBJ2-6 | TRBV2 | 15 | CASISVPGQGGLLAF
TRBJ2-2 | TRBV5-1 | 14 | CASSLGPSSGELFF
TRBJ1-2 | TRBV28 | 15 | CAVPPSPGSSNGYTF
TRBJ1-5 | TRBV7-9 | 14 | CASSLVGSGQPQHF
TRBJ2-7 | TRBV15 | 16 | CATSRDRGGQGYEQYF
TRBJ2-6 | TRBV2 | 13 | CASTQDRLYVLTF
TRBJ2-5 | TRBV5-1 | 17 | CASSLGILLAEGETQYF
TRBJ1-4 | TRBV5-6 | 15 | CASSLARDSLEKLFF
TRBJ2-1 | TRBV5-1 | 16 | CASSLSPGGQYNEQFF
TRBJ2-4 | TRBV5-4 | 17 | CASSRGGTDAFGNIQYF
TRBJ2-1 | TRBV5-1 | 14 | CASGRDSYYNEQFF
TRBJ1-2 | TRBV19 | 15 | CASSETGLSNYGYTF
TRBJ1-5 | TRBV10-3 | 13 | CAITAGTNQPQHF
TRBJ2-3 | TRBV5-1 | 14 | CASRPGTATDTQYF
TRBJ2-2 | TRBV28 | 13 | CASSLYPTGELFF
TRBJ1-1 | TRBV5-6 | 14 | CASSFRGKNTEAFF
TRBJ2-7 | TRBV4-2 | 16 | CASSIRTSGGLYEQYF
TRBJ1-2 | TRBV2 | 16 | CASSDYFRPRGYGYTF
TRBJ2-2 | TRBV7-2 | 15 | CASTILDRDAGELFF
TRBJ1-5 | TRBV4-1 | 15 | CASSHPGGAVQPQHF
TRBJ2-1 | TRBV7-6 | 16 | CASSPNLAGGHNEQFF
TRBJ1-2 | TRBV5-1 | 13 | CASSRDSQYGYTF
TRBJ2-2 | TRBV5-4 | 19 | CASSLLRGPGYGDTGELFF
TRBJ1-6 | TRBV7-3 | 13 | CASSYRGNSPLHF
TRBJ1-1 | TRBV19 | 15 | CASSIDALRDREAFF
TRBJ1-3 | TRBV14 | 12 | CASSQGWHTIYF
TRBJ1-4 | TRBV5-5 | 15 | CASSGTGRANEKLFF
TRBJ2-2 | TRBV6-1 | 15 | CASTLEGRSTGELFF
TRBJ1-3 | TRBV7-8 | 17 | CASSLASGVPSGNTIYF
TRBJ2-3 | TRBV29-1 | 16 | CSSELVRDRSTDTQYF
TRBJ2-7 | TRBV5-1 | 14 | CASSWGTSSYEQYF
TRBJ2-7 | TRBV4-1 | 17 | CASSHQTAGTGPYEQYF
TRBJ2-5 | TRBV9 | 16 | CASSPGTSGGQETQYF
TRBJ2-7 | TRBV5-1 | 15 | CASSLAGQGSYEQYF
TRBJ2-5 | TRBV19 | 16 | CASSNVRGQGGETQYF
TRBJ2-2 | TRBV9 | 17 | CASSVAPPGTPTGELFF
TRBJ2-3 | TRBV7-9 | 14 | CASSSGGAGDTQYF
TRBJ2-3 | TRBV27 | 17 | CASSLRVAGGPFDTQYF
TRBJ1-2 | TRBV14 | 15 | CASSQDGRRNYGYTF
TRBJ1-1 | TRBV6-1 | 13 | CASREQGNTEAFF
TRBJ2-1 | TRBV2 | 13 | CASSVDFNNEQFF
TRBJ1-2 | TRBV11-2 | 14 | CASSLGPANYGYTF
TRBJ2-5 | TRBV7-2 | 13 | CASSLTGVETQYF